The 12 T cell receptor beta chains in this list originate from one sample, sequenced in a study of blood T cell repertoires in COVID-19. Method: immunoSEQ multiplex PCR; TCRdb's copy keeps in-frame clones and lacks some. Among roughly 54,000 clones listed, around 90% were seen once. Sequencing was done on a sample of peripheral blood. Every receptor here comes from an older woman with active or convalescent COVID-19.

The rearrangement uses TRBV4-1 and TRBJ2-3; TRBD2 aligns across 7 bases. The CDR3 runs to 15 residues. V dropped 2 bases and J dropped 4; count of bases not matched to a gene: 6. Germline loops: CDR1 MGHRA, CDR2 YSYEKL. CDR3 nucleotide sequence: TGCGCCAGCAGCCAAAGCGGACTAGTCGCAGATACGCAGTATTTT. Its protein product is CASSQSGLVADTQYF.

This clone was seen a handful of times. This chain links TRBV12-3 or TRBV12-4 with TRBJ1-2; 7 nucleotides align to TRBD1. With V trimmed by 6 bases and J by 5 bases, 6 bases remained unmatched. This CDR3 comprises 13 residues. The CDR3 sequence is CASRMTGRYGYTF. DNA of the CDR3: TGTGCCAGCAGGATGACAGGGAGATATGGCTACACCTTC.

This chain uses TRBV28 with TRBJ1-5; 7 bases map to TRBD1. CDR1 and CDR2 from the germline V gene are MDHEN and SYDVKM. The V gene end was trimmed by 7 bases and the J gene end by 0 bases; junction bases not matched to a gene: 6. This CDR3 has 15 residues. The CDR3 DNA reads as TGTGCCAGCACCCCGACAGGGCTTAGCAATCAGCCCCAGCATTTT. Translation: CASTPTGLSNQPQHF.

CDR3 nucleotides: TGTGCCAGCAGCGCGGCCTTGTTCCCGGGACAGGGGACTGATAATTCACCCCTCCACTTT. Translated, it gives CASSAALFPGQGTDNSPLHF. This chain links TRBV9 with TRBJ1-6; 10 bases are a match to TRBD1. Looked up from germline, CDR1 is SGDLS and CDR2 is YYNGEE. V lost 3 bases and J lost 5; bases outside the gene matches: 17. The CDR3 spans 20 residues.

The CDR3 spells CASSLAPGNQPQHF. The CDR3 nucleotides read TGCGCCAGCAGCTTGGCTCCGGGGAATCAGCCCCAGCATTTT. V usage is TRBV5-1 and J usage is TRBJ1-5; no clear D gene. CDR1 SGHRS and CDR2 YFSETQ come from the germline V gene. V was shortened by 0 bases and J by 4 bases, with 8 bases between the two germline ends. The CDR3 sequence is 14 residues long.

The V and J genes are TRBV24-1 and TRBJ1-1; TRBD1 is a possible D gene (5 bases). Per germline, CDR1 KGHDR and CDR2 SFDVKD. The CDR3 has 15 residues. With 2 bases removed from V and 2 bases from J, the gap between germline ends came to 11 bases. The CDR3 reads CATSDSATGNTEAFF. DNA of the CDR3: TGTGCCACCAGTGATTCGGCCACAGGCAACACTGAAGCTTTCTTT.

The chain recombines TRBV6-5 with TRBJ2-4; the D is unclear. With 0 bases removed from V and 0 bases from J, the gap between germline ends came to 9 bases. Per the germline V gene, CDR1 is MNHEY and CDR2 is SVGAGI. This CDR3 spans 16 amino acids. The CDR3, as DNA: TGTGCCAGCAGTTACTCGCCAGGAATAGCCAAAAACATTCAGTACTTC. Encoded protein: CASSYSPGIAKNIQYF.

This sequence joins TRBV28 and TRBJ1-2; a possible D gene is TRBD1 (6 bases). Germline-derived CDR1 and CDR2 are MDHEN and SYDVKM. Trimming shortened V by 2 bases and J by 5 bases, and 12 bases separated the two germline ends. There are 14 residues in the CDR3. CDR3 sequence: CASSLGKGGYGYTF. CDR3 coding DNA: TGTGCCAGCAGTTTAGGGAAAGGGGGATATGGCTACACCTTC.

This clone appeared once. The gene calls are TRBV5-4 and TRBJ1-2, with unresolved D. The germline CDR1 and CDR2 sequences are SGHNT and YYREEE (reference sequence). Trimming left V 1 base short and J 2 bases short, with 12 bases between. The CDR3 consists of 15 residues. The CDR3 reads CASSLWRARNYGYTF. The CDR3 coding sequence is TGTGCCAGCAGCTTGTGGCGGGCCCGAAACTATGGCTACACCTTC.

The chain combines TRBV25-1 with TRBJ2-2; D call uncertain. CDR1 MGHDK and CDR2 SYGVNS come from the germline V gene. Trimming cost V 3 bases and J 4 bases, with 3 bases left between them. The CDR3 covers 12 residues. In DNA, the CDR3 is TGTGCCAGCAGTGACTTCACCGGGGAGCTGTTTTTT. It is translated as CASSDFTGELFF.

The CDR3: CSASRAGGDYNEQFF. For the CDR3, the DNA is TGCAGTGCTAGTAGGGCCGGAGGCGACTACAATGAGCAGTTCTTC. This rearrangement joins TRBV20-1 to TRBJ2-1; D possibly corresponds to TRBD2 (5 bases). Trimming stripped 3 bases from V and 3 bases from J, with 15 bases between. The CDR3 has 15 amino acids. Germline lookup yields CDR1 DFQATT and CDR2 SNEGSKA (reference sequence).

The chain combines TRBV18 with TRBJ2-1, with 8 bases matching TRBD1. Per the germline V gene, CDR1 is KGHSH and CDR2 is LQKENI. Trimming removed 2 bases from V and 6 bases from J; junction bases left unmatched: 3. This CDR3 region has 14 residues. The CDR3 bases are TGTGCCAGCTCACCATGGACAGGGAGCAATGAGCAGTTCTTC. Translating gives CASSPWTGSNEQFF.